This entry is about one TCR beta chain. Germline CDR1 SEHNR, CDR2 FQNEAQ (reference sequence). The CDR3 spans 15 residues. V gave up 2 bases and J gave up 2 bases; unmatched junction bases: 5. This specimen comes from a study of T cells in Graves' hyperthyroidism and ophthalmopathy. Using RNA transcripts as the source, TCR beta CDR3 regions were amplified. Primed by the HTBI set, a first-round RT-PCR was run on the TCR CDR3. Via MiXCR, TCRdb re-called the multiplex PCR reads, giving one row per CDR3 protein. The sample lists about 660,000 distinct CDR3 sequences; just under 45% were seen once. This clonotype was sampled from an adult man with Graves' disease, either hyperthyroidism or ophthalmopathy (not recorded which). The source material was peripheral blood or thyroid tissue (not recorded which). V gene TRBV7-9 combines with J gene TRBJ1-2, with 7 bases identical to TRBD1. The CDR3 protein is CASSLLGQTNYGYTF. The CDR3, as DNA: TGTGCCAGCAGCTTATTGGGACAGACGAACTATGGCTACACCTTC.